This T cell receptor (beta chain) stems from a study of T-cell reconstitution after alpha-beta-depleted transplantation in children. There are many counts of this clonotype. What it binds is unknown. Preparation of the TCRbeta library involved a method that used unique molecular identifiers. TCRdb re-derived calls from the PCR reads in MiXCR, one entry per CDR3 protein. This sample yields fewer than 550,000 distinct CDR3 sequences, of which about 10% are seen a single time; 14% belongs to the top ten. Study results and caveats: Some patients' high day-60 TCRbeta diversity was attributed to recipient cells surviving conditioning. Where alpha-beta T cells came from about two months after transplant was reportedly several hundred expanded graft clones. Fresh T-cell production supplied most of the T-cell counts and diversity seen one year after transplant.

Trimming took 2 bases from V and 5 from J, leaving 16 bases between them. Germline values: CDR1 ENHRY, CDR2 SYGVKD. This CDR3 is built from 15 residues. Sequences were derived from PBMCs, mostly from graft donor cells, sampled 180 days after TCRalphabeta/CD19-depleted stem cell transplant. This rearrangement joins TRBV10-3 to TRBJ2-7, with a possible D match to TRBD1 (6 bases). This clonotype originated in a female patient aged 2 to 10 who had a stem cell transplant for aplastic anemia, so the T cells may come from the graft donor. The CDR3 sequence: CAISEDRFGNNEQYF. In nucleotides, the CDR3 is TGTGCCATCAGTGAGGACAGGTTCGGGAACAACGAGCAGTACTTC.